A single sample gave rise to the 16 T cell receptor beta chains below, sequenced in a study of long-term antiretroviral therapy in people with HIV. Sequencing used immunoSEQ v3.0 at survey level. Libraries were prepared by immunoSEQ multiplex PCR; TCRdb keeps only in-frame clonotypes and omits some of them. The sample includes 20,000 to 25,000 clones, approximately 90% seen only once; the top ten take approximately 5.9%. The sample consisted of unsorted PBMCs, taken 0.6 years after starting antiretroviral therapy. These receptors came from a man aged 60 to 75 with HIV.

This rearrangement joins TRBV4-1 to TRBJ1-5; no clear D. V was trimmed by 0 bases and J by 4 bases, leaving 13 bases between them. The CDR3 has 16 residues. The germline V gene encodes CDR1 MGHRA and CDR2 YSYEKL. CDR3 amino acids: CASSQERSDSNQPQHF. CDR3 in DNA: TGCGCCAGCAGCCAAGAACGTTCAGACTCTAATCAGCCCCAGCATTTT.

This clone appeared a few times. The chain is built from TRBV5-4 and TRBJ1-3; D unclear. The germline gives CDR1 SGHNT, CDR2 YYREEE (reference sequence). The CDR3 extends over 13 amino acids. V was cut by 0 bases and J by 7 bases, with 8 bases left in between. The CDR3 bases are TGTGCCAGCAGCTTGGCCGGAACCAACACCATATATTTT. This encodes CASSLAGTNTIYF.

This rearrangement joins TRBV5-6 to TRBJ1-6; D not certain. Trimming shortened V by 0 bases and J by 0 bases, and 7 bases separated the two germline ends. CDR1 and CDR2 (germline): SGHDT, YYEEEE. The CDR3 is 16 amino acids. Here the CDR3 reads CASSLGVSSYNSPLHF. CDR3 coding DNA: TGTGCCAGCAGCTTGGGAGTCAGCTCCTATAATTCACCCCTCCACTTT.

This rearrangement joins TRBV7-2 to TRBJ1-6, with D possibly matching TRBD1 (6 bases). V was pared by 1 base and J by 5 bases, with 6 bases between. The CDR3 is made up of 14 amino acids. Germline CDR1 SGHTA, CDR2 FQGNSA. DNA of the CDR3: TGTGCCAGCAGCTTAGACAGGGATAATTCACCCCTCCACTTT. It is translated as CASSLDRDNSPLHF.

The CDR3 DNA is TGCAGCGCGGAAGGGGTGTCCACGGGATACAATGAGCAGTTCTTC. It encodes CSAEGVSTGYNEQFF. The chain has TRBV29-1 and TRBJ2-1; D is tentatively TRBD1 or TRBD2 (5 bases each). V shed 7 bases and J shed 4 bases, with 20 bases lying between them. The CDR3 loop spans 15 amino acids. CDR1 and CDR2 (germline): SQVTM, ANQGSEA.

In this sample, this clone turned up once. CDR3 protein: CASSSGLHSDTQYF. For the CDR3, the DNA is TGTGCCAGCAGCTCGGGGTTGCACTCAGATACGCAGTATTTT. The V and J genes are TRBV7-2 and TRBJ2-3; weak D call: TRBD2 (5 bases). The germline V gene has CDR1 SGHTA and CDR2 FQGNSA. V lost 4 bases and J 4 bases, leaving 12 bases between the germline ends. The CDR3 is made up of 14 amino acids.

This chain joins TRBV18 and TRBJ2-4; no reliable D call. V lost 3 bases, J lost 7 bases, and 19 bases lay in between. CDR1 and CDR2 from the germline V gene are KGHSH and LQKENI. The CDR3 has 16 amino acids. In nucleotides, the CDR3 is TGTGCCAGCTCACCCCGAACGGTTTCGGGTGGGAACATTCAGTACTTC. Protein sequence: CASSPRTVSGGNIQYF.

This sequence joins TRBV11-1 and TRBJ2-5; 10 positions match TRBD1. There are 16 residues in the CDR3. Per the germline V gene, CDR1 is SGHAT and CDR2 is FQDESV (reference sequence). The V gene end was trimmed by 5 bases and the J gene end by 4 bases; junction bases not matched to a gene: 10. CDR3 region: CASSRSPTGGLETQYF. The DNA for the CDR3 is TGTGCCAGCAGCCGAAGCCCGACAGGGGGCCTAGAGACCCAGTACTTC.

The V and J genes are TRBV7-8 and TRBJ2-7, with 7 nucleotides matching TRBD1. There are 15 residues in the CDR3. Germline CDR1 and CDR2: SGHVS and FQNEAQ. The trim removed 1 base at V and 2 bases at J, leaving 5 bases unmatched. CDR3 in amino acids: CASSLEAGGPYEQYF. In DNA, the CDR3 is TGTGCCAGCAGCTTAGAGGCAGGGGGTCCCTACGAGCAGTACTTC.

The CDR3 reads CASSQGLAGLGEQFF. CDR3 nucleotide sequence: TGCGCCAGCAGCCAAGGACTAGCGGGTCTCGGGGAGCAGTTCTTC. V gene TRBV4-3 combines with J gene TRBJ2-1; TRBD2 matches at 10 bases. J gave up 10 bases and V 1 base, and 7 bases lay outside the gene matches. CDR1 is LGHNA and CDR2 is YSLEER in the germline V gene. The CDR3 has 15 amino acids.

The V gene is TRBV5-1, the J gene TRBJ2-3; D remains unclear. The CDR3 has 17 residues. The germline V and J ends were trimmed by 5 bases and 2 bases, with 21 bases remaining between them. The V gene's germline CDR1 is SGHRS and CDR2 YFSETQ. CDR3 coding DNA: TGCGCCAGCAGTTTGATTCTACTTTCCCCTCTCACAGATACGCAGTATTTT. Translated, it gives CASSLILLSPLTDTQYF.

The chain combines TRBV5-8 with TRBJ1-1, with 10 bases that match TRBD1. The CDR3 runs to 14 residues. After removal of 4 bases from V and 4 bases from J, the junction contained 4 bases not matched to a gene. The V gene's germline CDR1 is SGHTS and CDR2 YDEGEE. This CDR3 is CASSPWTGGTEAFF. DNA of the CDR3: TGTGCCAGCAGCCCCTGGACAGGGGGCACTGAAGCTTTCTTT.

The chain joins TRBV2 to TRBJ2-3, with 10 nucleotides matching TRBD1. With 6 bases clipped from V and 2 bases from J, the junction kept 5 bases outside the gene matches. Germline CDR1 is SNHLY and CDR2 is FYNNEI. The CDR3 is 15 residues long. The CDR3 spells CASRYGTGDTDTQYF. Written as DNA, the CDR3 is TGTGCCAGCAGGTACGGGACAGGGGACACAGATACGCAGTATTTT.

The rearrangement uses TRBV5-1 and TRBJ2-1; 9 bases line up with TRBD2. CDR3 length: 14 residues. The junction had 6 bases not matched to a gene; V was cut back by 2 bases and J by 9 bases. Germline V gene sequence: CDR1 SGHRS, CDR2 YFSETQ. The CDR3 DNA reads TGCGCCAGCAGCTTACGGCGGGGGGGCTTTGAGCAGTTCTTC. The encoded protein is CASSLRRGGFEQFF.

V gene TRBV27 combines with J gene TRBJ1-2, with TRBD1 as a possible D gene (6 bases). CDR3 length equals 20 residues. Germline V lookup: CDR1 MNHEY, CDR2 SMNVEV (reference sequence). The ends were cut back, 4 bases at V and 2 bases at J, with 29 bases in the middle. DNA for the CDR3: TGTGCCAGCAGTTCAGGGGACCTCTTAACTATGAGGGCCCTAAACTATGGCTACACCTTC. Protein: CASSSGDLLTMRALNYGYTF.

The CDR3 is CASSPPSPGQGAYEQYF. CDR3 coding DNA: TGTGCCAGCTCACCACCGTCGCCGGGACAGGGGGCGTACGAGCAGTACTTC. This chain connects TRBV18 to TRBJ2-7; 12 bases map to TRBD1. The CDR3 sequence is 17 residues long. Looked up from germline, CDR1 is KGHSH and CDR2 is LQKENI. V dropped 0 bases and J dropped 4; count of bases not matched to a gene: 7.